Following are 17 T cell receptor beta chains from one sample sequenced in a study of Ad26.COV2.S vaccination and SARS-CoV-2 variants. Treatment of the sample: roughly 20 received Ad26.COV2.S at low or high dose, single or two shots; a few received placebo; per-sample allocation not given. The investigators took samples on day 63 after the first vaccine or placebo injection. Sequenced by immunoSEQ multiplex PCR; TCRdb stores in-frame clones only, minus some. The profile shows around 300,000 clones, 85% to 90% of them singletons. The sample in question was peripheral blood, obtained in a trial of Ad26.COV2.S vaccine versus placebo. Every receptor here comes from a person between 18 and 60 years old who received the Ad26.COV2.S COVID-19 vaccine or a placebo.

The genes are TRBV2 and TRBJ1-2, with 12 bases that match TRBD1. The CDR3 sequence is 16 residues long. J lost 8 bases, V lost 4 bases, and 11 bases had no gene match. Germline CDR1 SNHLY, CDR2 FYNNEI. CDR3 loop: CASSGVPGQGAQGYTF. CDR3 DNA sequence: TGTGCCAGCAGTGGCGTCCCGGGACAGGGGGCGCAGGGCTACACCTTC.

The CDR3 sequence: CASGSLGVDEQYF. The CDR3 nucleotides read TGCGCCAGCGGATCCCTGGGGGTCGACGAGCAGTACTTC. The V call is TRBV10-2, the J call TRBJ2-7; D tentatively reads TRBD1 or TRBD2 (5 bases each). CDR3 size: 13 residues. Germline V CDR1 and CDR2: WSHSY, SAAADI. Trimming shortened V by 8 bases and J by 5 bases, and 16 bases separated the two germline ends.

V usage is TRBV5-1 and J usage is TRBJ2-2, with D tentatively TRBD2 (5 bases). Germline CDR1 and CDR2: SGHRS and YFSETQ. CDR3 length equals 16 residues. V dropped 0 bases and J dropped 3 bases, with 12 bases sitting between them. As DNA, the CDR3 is TGCGCCAGCAGCTTGGTTACGGGAATGGACACCGGGGAGCTGTTTTTT. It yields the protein CASSLVTGMDTGELFF.

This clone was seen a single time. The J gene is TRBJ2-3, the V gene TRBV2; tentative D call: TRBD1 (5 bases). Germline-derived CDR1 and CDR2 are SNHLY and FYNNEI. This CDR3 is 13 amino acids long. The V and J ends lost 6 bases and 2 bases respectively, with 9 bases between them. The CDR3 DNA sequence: TGTGCCAGCAGGGGGCCCGCCACAGATACGCAGTATTTT. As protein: CASRGPATDTQYF.

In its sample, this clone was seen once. CDR3 in amino acids: CASSQENLNTEAFF. For the CDR3, the DNA is TGTGCCAGCAGCCAAGAGAACTTGAACACTGAAGCTTTCTTT. The V call is TRBV3-1 (or the pseudogene TRBV3-2), the J call TRBJ1-1, with D uncertain. Germline CDR1 and CDR2: LGHDT and YNNKEL (reference sequence). The CDR3 has 14 amino acids. Trimming removed 0 bases at V and 0 bases at J, with 5 bases between.

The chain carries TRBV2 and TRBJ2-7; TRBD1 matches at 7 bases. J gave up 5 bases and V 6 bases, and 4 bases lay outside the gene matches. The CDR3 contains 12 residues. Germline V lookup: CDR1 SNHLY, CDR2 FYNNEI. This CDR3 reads CASRPTGDEQYF. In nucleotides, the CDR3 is TGTGCCAGCAGGCCCACAGGGGACGAGCAGTACTTC.

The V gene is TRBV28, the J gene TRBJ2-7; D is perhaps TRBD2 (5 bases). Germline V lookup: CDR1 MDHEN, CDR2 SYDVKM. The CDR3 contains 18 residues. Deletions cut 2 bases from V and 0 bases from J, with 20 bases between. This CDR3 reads CASSLPAGIDVNSYEQYF. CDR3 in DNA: TGTGCCAGCAGTTTACCTGCCGGGATCGACGTAAACTCCTACGAGCAGTACTTC.

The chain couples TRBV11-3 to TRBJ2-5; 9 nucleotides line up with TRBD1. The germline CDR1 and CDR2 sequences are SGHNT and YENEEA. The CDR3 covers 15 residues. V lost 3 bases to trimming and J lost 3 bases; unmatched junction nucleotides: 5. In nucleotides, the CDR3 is TGTGCCAGCAGCTTCGGCGGGGACAGGGAAGAGACCCAGTACTTC. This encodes CASSFGGDREETQYF.

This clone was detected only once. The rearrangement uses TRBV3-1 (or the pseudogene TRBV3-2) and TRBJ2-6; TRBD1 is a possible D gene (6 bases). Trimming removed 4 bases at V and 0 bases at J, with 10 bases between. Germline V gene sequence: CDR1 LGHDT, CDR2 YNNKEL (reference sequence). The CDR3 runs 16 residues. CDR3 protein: CASSPTGSSGANVLTF. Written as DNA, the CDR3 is TGTGCCAGCAGCCCGACAGGTAGCTCTGGGGCCAACGTCCTGACTTTC.

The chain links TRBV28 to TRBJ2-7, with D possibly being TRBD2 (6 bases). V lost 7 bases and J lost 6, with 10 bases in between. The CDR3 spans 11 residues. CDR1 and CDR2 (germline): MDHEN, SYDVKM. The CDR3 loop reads CASTHGGEQYF. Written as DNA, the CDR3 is TGTGCCAGCACCCACGGGGGCGAGCAGTACTTC.

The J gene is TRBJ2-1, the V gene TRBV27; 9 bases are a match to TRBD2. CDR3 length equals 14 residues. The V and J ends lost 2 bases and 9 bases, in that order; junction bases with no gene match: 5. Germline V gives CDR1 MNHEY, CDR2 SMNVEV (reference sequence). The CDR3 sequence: CASSLLAGGSEQFF. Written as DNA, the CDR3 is TGTGCCAGCAGTTTACTTGCGGGAGGGAGTGAGCAGTTCTTC.

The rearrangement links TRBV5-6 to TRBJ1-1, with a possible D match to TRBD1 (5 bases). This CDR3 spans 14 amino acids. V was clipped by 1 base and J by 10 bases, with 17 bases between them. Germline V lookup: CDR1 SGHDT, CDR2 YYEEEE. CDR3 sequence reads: CASSLWFVGRGAFF. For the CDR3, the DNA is TGTGCCAGCAGCTTGTGGTTTGTGGGACGTGGAGCTTTCTTT.

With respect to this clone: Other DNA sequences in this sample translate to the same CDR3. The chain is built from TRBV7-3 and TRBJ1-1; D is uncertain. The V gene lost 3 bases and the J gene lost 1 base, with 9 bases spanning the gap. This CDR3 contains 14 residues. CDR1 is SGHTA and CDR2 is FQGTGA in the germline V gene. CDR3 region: CASSLSGGNTEAFF. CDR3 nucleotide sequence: TGTGCCAGCAGCTTGTCGGGTGGGAACACTGAAGCTTTCTTT.

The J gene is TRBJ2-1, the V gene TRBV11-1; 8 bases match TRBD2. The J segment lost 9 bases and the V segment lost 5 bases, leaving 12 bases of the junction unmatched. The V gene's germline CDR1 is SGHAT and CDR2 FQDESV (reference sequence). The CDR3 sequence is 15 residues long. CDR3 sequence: CASSPRLASVREQFF. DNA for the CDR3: TGTGCCAGCAGCCCCAGACTAGCGTCGGTCCGTGAGCAGTTCTTC.

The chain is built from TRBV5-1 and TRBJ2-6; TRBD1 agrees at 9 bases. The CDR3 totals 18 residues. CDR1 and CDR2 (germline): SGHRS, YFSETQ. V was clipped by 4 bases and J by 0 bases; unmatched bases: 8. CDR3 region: CASSPTGGASSGANVLTF. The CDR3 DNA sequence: TGCGCCAGCAGCCCGACAGGGGGAGCCAGCTCTGGGGCCAACGTCCTGACTTTC. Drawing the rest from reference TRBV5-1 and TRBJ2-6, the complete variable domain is KAGVTQTPRYLIKTRGQQVTLSCSPISGHRSVSWYQQTPGQGLQFLFEYFSETQRNKGNFPGRFSGRQFSNSRSEMNVSTLELGDSALYLCASSPTGGASSGANVLTFGAGSRLTVL.

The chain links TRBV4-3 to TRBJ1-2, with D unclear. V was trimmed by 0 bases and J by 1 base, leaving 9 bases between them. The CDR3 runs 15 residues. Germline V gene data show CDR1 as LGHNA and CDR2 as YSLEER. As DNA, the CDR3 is TGCGCCAGCAGCCAAGATCCAGTTAATAACTATGGCTACACCTTC. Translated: CASSQDPVNNYGYTF.

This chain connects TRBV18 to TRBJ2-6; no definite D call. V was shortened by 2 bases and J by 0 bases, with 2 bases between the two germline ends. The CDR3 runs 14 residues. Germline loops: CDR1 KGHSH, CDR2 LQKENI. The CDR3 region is CASSPASGANVLTF. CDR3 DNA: TGTGCCAGCTCACCAGCCTCTGGGGCCAACGTCCTGACTTTC. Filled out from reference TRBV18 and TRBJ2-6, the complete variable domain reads NAGVMQNPRHLVRRRGQEARLRCSPMKGHSHVYWYRQLPEEGLKFMVYLQKENIIDESGMPKERFSAEFPKEGPSILRIQQVVRGDSAAYFCASSPASGANVLTFGAGSRLTVL.